The 2 T cell receptor beta chains in this list originate from one sample, sequenced in a study of blood T cells in healthy people across ages (dated by TCRdb to between 2015 and 2017). Library creation used 5' RACE. The data were produced on an Illumina HiSeq 2500. A second roughly 6 to 12 cycle PCR used a sample-barcoded 5' primer and a J-beta primer mix. Using fastp trimming at Q25 and MiXCR clonotype assembly, TCRdb reanalyzed the public sequencing data and kept in-frame beta chains. Every CDR3 protein is listed once, alongside the most common genes and DNA of its rows. This sample is represented by about 1.8 million distinct CDR3 sequences; just under 50% of them were singletons. Roughly 2.1% of the sample is taken by the ten largest. Sequenced: blood. The receptors come from a woman in her 40s in good health.

This rearrangement joins TRBV3-1 to TRBJ2-7; TRBD1 matches at 8 bases. From germline, CDR1 is LGHDT and CDR2 YNNKEL (reference sequence). The CDR3 loop spans 15 amino acids. Trimming cost V 3 bases and J 3 bases; bases outside gene matches: 7. The CDR3 coding sequence is TGTGCCAGCAGCCACCCGACAGGGGCGGGCTACGAGCAGTACTTC. Translated: CASSHPTGAGYEQYF.

This clonotype was observed at least ten times. V gene TRBV7-2 combines with J gene TRBJ2-3; 9 bases map to TRBD1. Trimming cost V 3 bases and J 1 base; bases outside gene matches: 2. This CDR3 is 15 amino acids long. Germline lookup yields CDR1 SGHTA and CDR2 FQGNSA. The CDR3 sequence: CASSLDRGGTDTQYF. Written as DNA, the CDR3 is TGTGCCAGCAGCTTGGACAGGGGAGGCACAGATACGCAGTATTTT.